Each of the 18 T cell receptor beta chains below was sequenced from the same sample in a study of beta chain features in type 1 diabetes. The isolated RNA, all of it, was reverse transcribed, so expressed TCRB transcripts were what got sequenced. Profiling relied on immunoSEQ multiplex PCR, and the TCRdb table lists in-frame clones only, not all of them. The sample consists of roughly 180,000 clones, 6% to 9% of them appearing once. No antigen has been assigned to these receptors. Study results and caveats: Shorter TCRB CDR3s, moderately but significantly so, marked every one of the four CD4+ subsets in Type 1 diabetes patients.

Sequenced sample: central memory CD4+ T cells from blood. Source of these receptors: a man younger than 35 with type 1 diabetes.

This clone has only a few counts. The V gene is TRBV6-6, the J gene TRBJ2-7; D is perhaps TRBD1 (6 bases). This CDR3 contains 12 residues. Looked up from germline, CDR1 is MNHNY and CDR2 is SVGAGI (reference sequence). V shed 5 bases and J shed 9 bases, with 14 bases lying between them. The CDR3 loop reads CASSNDRSRQYF. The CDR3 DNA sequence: TGTGCCAGCAGTAACGACAGGTCAAGGCAGTACTTC.

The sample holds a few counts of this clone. The CDR3 reads CASSPLPDAGSAGELFF. In DNA form, the CDR3 reads TGTGCCAGCAGCCCGCTTCCAGACGCGGGTTCTGCCGGGGAGCTGTTTTTT. V is TRBV5-6 and J is TRBJ2-2; weak D call: TRBD2 (5 bases). Trimming took off 4 bases at V and 6 bases at J, with 22 bases between the two ends. Germline CDR1 SGHDT, CDR2 YYEEEE. The CDR3 is made up of 17 amino acids.

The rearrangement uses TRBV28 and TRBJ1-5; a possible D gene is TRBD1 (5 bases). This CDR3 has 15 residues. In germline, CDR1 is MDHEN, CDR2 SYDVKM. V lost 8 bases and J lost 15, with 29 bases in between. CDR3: CASRGGVSTIDLRHF. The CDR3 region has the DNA TGTGCCAGCCGGGGGGGGGTCTCGACAATCGACCTGCGGCATTTT.

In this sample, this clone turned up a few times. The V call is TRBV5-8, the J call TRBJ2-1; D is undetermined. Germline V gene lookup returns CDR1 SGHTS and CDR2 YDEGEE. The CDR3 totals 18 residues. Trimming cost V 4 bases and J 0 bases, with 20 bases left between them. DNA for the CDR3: TGTGCCAGCAGCCAACCTTCCTCGACTTCTAGCTCCTACAATGAGCAGTTCTTC. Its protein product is CASSQPSSTSSSYNEQFF.

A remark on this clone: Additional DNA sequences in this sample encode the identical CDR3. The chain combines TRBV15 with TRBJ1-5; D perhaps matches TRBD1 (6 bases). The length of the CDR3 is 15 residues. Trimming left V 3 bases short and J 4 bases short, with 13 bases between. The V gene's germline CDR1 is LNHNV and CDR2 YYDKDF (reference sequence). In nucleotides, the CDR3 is TGTGCCACCAGCAGGGAAGGGGGGGGTAATCAGCCCCAGCATTTT. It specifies CATSREGGGNQPQHF.

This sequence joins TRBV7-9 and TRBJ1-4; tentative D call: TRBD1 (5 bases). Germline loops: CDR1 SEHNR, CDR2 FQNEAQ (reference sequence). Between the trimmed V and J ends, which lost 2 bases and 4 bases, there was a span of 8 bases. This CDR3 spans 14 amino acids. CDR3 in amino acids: CASSLRQSNEKLFF. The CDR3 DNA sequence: TGTGCCAGCAGCTTAAGACAGAGTAATGAAAAACTGTTTTTT.

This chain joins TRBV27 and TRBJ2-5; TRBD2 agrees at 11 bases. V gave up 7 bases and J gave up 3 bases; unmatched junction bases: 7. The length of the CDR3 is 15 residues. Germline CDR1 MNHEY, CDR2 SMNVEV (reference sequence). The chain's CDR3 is CASKISGGAKETQYF. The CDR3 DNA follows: TGTGCCAGCAAGATTAGCGGGGGGGCCAAAGAGACCCAGTACTTC.

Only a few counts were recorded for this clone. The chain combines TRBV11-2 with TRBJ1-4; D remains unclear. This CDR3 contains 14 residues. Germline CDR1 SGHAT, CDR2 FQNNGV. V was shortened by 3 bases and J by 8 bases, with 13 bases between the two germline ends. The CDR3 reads CASSFDLGREKLFF. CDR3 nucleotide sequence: TGTGCCAGCAGCTTTGATCTCGGGAGGGAAAAACTGTTTTTT.

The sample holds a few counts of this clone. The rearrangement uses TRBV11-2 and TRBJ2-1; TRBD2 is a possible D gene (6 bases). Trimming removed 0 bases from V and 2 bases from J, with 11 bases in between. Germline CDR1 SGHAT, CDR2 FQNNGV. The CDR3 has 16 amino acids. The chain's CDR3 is CASSLDRGRPYNEQFF. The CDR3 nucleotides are TGTGCCAGCAGCTTAGATCGGGGGAGGCCCTACAATGAGCAGTTCTTC.

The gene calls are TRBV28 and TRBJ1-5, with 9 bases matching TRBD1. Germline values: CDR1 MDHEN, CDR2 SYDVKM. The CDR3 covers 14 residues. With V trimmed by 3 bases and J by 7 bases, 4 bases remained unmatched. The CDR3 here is CASSLGQGEQPQHF. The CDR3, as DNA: TGTGCCAGCAGTTTGGGACAGGGCGAACAGCCCCAGCATTTT.

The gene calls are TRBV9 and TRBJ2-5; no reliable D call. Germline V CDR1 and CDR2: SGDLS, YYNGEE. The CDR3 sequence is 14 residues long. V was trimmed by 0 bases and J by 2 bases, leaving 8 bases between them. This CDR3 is CASSVGSVQETQYF. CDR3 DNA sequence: TGTGCCAGCAGCGTAGGGTCGGTGCAAGAGACCCAGTACTTC.

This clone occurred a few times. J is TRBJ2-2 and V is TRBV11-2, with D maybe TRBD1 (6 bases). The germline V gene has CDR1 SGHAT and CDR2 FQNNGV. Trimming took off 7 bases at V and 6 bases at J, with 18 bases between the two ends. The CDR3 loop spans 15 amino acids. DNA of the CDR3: TGTGCCAGCACCTCGATCAGGGGAATGTCCGGGGAGCTGTTTTTT. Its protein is CASTSIRGMSGELFF.

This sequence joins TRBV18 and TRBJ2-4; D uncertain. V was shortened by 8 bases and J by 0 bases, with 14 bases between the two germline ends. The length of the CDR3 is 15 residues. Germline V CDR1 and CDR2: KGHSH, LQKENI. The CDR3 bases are TGTGCCAGCACGACGGGTCTAGGAGCCAAAAACATTCAGTACTTC. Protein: CASTTGLGAKNIQYF.

This CDR3 is CASSFYLNHEQYF. CDR3 DNA sequence: TGTGCCAGCAGTTTTTACCTAAACCACGAGCAGTACTTC. The chain carries TRBV27 and TRBJ2-5; D call uncertain. The end of the DNA aligns better with TRBJ2-7, so the J call may be wrong. CDR1 and CDR2 from the germline V gene are MNHEY and SMNVEV (reference sequence). The CDR3 spans 13 residues.

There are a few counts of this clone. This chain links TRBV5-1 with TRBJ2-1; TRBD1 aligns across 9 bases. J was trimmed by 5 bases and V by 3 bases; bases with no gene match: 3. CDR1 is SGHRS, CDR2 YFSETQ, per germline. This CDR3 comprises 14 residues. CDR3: CASSSRTGDNEQFF. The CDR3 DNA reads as TGCGCCAGCAGCTCGAGGACAGGGGACAATGAGCAGTTCTTC.

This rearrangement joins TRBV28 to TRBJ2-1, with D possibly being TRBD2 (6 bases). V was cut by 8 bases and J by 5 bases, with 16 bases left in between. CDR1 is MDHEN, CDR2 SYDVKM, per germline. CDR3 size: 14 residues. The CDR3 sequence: CASLATRSNNEQFF. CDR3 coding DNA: TGTGCCAGCCTAGCGACCCGATCAAACAATGAGCAGTTCTTC.

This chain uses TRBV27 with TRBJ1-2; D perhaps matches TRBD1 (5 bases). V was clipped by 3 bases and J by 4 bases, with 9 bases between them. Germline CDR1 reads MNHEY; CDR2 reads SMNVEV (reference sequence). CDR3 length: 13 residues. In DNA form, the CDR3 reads TGTGCCAGCAGTTTTGGGGCCGGCTATGGCTACACCTTC. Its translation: CASSFGAGYGYTF.

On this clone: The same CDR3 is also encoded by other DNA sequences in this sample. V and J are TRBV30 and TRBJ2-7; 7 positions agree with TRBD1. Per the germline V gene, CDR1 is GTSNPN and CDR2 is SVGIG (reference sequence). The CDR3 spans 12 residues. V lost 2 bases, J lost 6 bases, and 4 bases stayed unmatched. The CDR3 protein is CAWSRDSREQYF. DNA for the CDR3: TGTGCCTGGAGTCGGGACAGTCGCGAGCAGTACTTC.